This TCR beta chain came from a study of blood T cell repertoires in COVID-19 (dated by TCRdb to the early 2020s). Regarding the complete study: Samples covering the acute and convalescent phases of COVID-19 were provided by collaborators in the United States, Italy and Spain. Nearly every sample came with metadata listing a de-identified subject ID, COVID-19 status, age in years and sex. The material from the prospective study consisted of cDNA or gDNA derived from T cells, B-cell-depleted T cells, or PBMCs. HLA class I and class II types, where available, came from metadata supplied by the sample provider rather than from assay-based typing. The repertoires were released in a freely available public database intended as a resource for research on the immune response to SARS-CoV-2. Samples were obtained from the ongoing ImmuneRACE study (first 160 participants) and from approximately 1,200 subjects provided by 6 global collaborators. The dataset comprised deeply sampled blood TCRbeta repertoires from subjects exposed to, actively infected with, or recovered from COVID-19.

As for this clone: It has no known antigen specificity. It has no much larger one-base neighbor in the sample; base qualities were not kept.

The immunoSEQ Assay, a bias-controlled multiplex PCR, was used to amplify TCRbeta CDR3 regions from genomic DNA. In the authors' own workflow: Nucleated cell counts per sample were estimated from amplification of reference gene primers within the assay. To quantify the absolute abundance of each unique TCRbeta CDR3 rearrangement, sequence reads were collapsed and filtered. For each sample, productive Simpson clonality was calculated as the square root of Simpson's diversity index across productive rearrangements. TCRdb provides this immuneACCESS table in a form limited to in-frame rearrangements. Some clones are lacking; in checked studies, under half of them reflect an unresolved V gene, and why the rest are absent is not known. The D gene and trimming were derived from the DNA, and the V and J assignments and clone size from that table. The sample includes over 200,000 clones, with over 70% observed a single time. About 4% of the sample lies in the top ten.

Broader findings and caveats from the paper: The quantity of clinical and demographic metadata differed by source and by participant and was supplied without curation.

Trimmed from V: 5 bases; trimmed from J: 6 bases; junction bases lacking a gene match: 3. CDR1 and CDR2, looked up from the germline V gene, are SGHTA and FQGNSA. The CDR3 has 13 amino acids, counting the end cysteine and phenylalanine. The read is trimmed to its CDR3 DNA, 39 bases read in frame from base 1. In the prospective study, participants were roughly 18 to 95 years old, resided in 24 geographic areas of the United States, and were enrolled through a virtual design. In the prospective study, cohorts were assigned on the basis of participant-reported clinical history obtained from a screening survey and a study questionnaire. A participant counted as exposed if, within 2 weeks of entering the study, that participant had been in contact with someone who had a PCR-confirmed or clinician-diagnosed COVID-19 case. Mobile phlebotomists in the prospective study collected whole blood, serum and a nasopharyngeal or oropharyngeal swab from every participant. Prospective study participants could optionally give additional blood draws and questionnaires over an approximately two-month period. Prospective study blood samples were shipped either frozen or at room temperature before DNA extraction.

The chain links TRBV7-2 with TRBJ1-5; 8 central bases correspond to TRBD1. This sequence was found in a woman aged 25 to 39 who had been exposed to COVID-19. Sequencing was carried out using PBMCs or T cells enriched from blood (not recorded which). Here is the DNA: TGTGCCAGCAGCCCTGGACAGGGTCAGCCCCAGCATTTT. It translates to CASSPGQGQPQHF.